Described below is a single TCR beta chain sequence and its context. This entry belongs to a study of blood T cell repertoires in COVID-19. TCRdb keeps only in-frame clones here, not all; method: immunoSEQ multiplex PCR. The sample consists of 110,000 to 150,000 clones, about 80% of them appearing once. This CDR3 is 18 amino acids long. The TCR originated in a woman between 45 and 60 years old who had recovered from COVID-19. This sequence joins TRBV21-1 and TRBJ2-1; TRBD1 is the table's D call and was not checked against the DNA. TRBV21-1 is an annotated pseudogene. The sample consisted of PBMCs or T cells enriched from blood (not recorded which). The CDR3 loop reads CASLVWTGGTSTYNEQFF. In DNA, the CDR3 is TGTGCCAGCCTTGTATGGACAGGCGGGACGTCCACCTACAATGAGCAGTTCTTC.